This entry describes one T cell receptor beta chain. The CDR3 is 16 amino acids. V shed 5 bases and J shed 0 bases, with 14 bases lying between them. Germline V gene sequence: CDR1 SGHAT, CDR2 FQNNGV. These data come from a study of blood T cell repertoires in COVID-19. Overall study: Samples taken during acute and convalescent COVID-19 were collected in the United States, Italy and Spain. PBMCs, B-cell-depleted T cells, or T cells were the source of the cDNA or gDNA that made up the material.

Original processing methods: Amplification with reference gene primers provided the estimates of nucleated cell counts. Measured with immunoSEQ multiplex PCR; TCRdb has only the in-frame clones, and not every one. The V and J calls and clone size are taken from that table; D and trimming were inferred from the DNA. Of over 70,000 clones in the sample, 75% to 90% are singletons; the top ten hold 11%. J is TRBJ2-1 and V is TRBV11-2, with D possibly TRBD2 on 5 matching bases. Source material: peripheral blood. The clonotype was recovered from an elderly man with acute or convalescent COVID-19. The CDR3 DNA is TGTGCCAGCAGCAAGTTAACTAGTAGCTCCTACAATGAGCAGTTCTTC. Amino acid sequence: CASSKLTSSSYNEQFF.